These 19 T cell receptor beta chains came from one sample sequenced in a study of blood T cell repertoires in COVID-19 (dated by TCRdb to about 2020). The library came from the immunoSEQ multiplex PCR assay. Held by TCRdb, this immuneACCESS table contains in-frame sequences only and omits some clones. Under half of the omission traces to an unresolved V gene where checked; the cause of the rest is unknown. The sample table lists tens of thousands of clones, approximately 78% of them with a count of one. The top ten clonotypes cover less than 15% of the sample. Sequenced sample: peripheral blood. Every receptor here comes from a human donor with acute or convalescent COVID-19. The donor label of this sample is uncertain.

The CDR3 DNA reads TGTGCCAGCAGTTTCTCTGGGGGGGAGACCCAGTACTTC. This encodes CASSFSGGETQYF. This chain connects TRBV12-3 or TRBV12-4 to TRBJ2-5; tentative D call: TRBD2 (6 bases). The CDR3 extends over 13 amino acids. Trimming removed 3 bases from V and 5 bases from J, with 10 bases in between.

This clone was picked up a small number of times. The chain couples TRBV29-1 to TRBJ2-7; 7 bases fit TRBD2. Losses at the gene ends were 4 bases for V and 3 bases for J; bases not matched to a gene: 3. This CDR3 has 12 amino acids. Germline CDR1 and CDR2: SQVTM and ANQGSEA. In nucleotides, the CDR3 is TGCAGCGTTGGGGAGGGCTTCTACGAGCAGTACTTC. Amino acids: CSVGEGFYEQYF.

This clone was observed a few times. V usage is TRBV19 and J usage is TRBJ1-3, with D tentatively TRBD1 (6 bases). The ends were cut back, 4 bases at V and 3 bases at J, with 16 bases in the middle. CDR1 and CDR2 from the germline V gene are LNHDA and SQIVND (reference sequence). This CDR3 is built from 16 residues. In nucleotides, the CDR3 is TGTGCCAGTAGTACCCAACAGGGATCCTTTGGAAACACCATATATTTT. Encoded protein: CASSTQQGSFGNTIYF.

This clone was seen only once. A read error may produce the germline difference seen at one junction end. The V gene is TRBV11-3, the J gene TRBJ2-7; 13 bases are shared with TRBD2. Germline V gives CDR1 SGHNT, CDR2 YENEEA. This CDR3 is built from 14 residues. CDR3 nucleotide sequence: TGTGCCAGCAGCTCCAGTACCACTAGCGGGAGGGCCGGCTTC. It encodes CASSSSTTSGRAGF.

The CDR3 spells CASSVGPPSGVGGNTIYF. The CDR3 nucleotides are TGTGCCAGCAGCGTAGGCCCTCCGTCAGGGGTAGGTGGAAACACCATATATTTT. J is TRBJ1-3 and V is TRBV9, with a weak D call TRBD1 (6 bases). CDR3 size: 18 residues. V lost 0 bases and J 3 bases, leaving 19 bases between the germline ends. Per the germline V gene, CDR1 is SGDLS and CDR2 is YYNGEE.

In this sample, this clone turned up a few times. The chain joins TRBV30 to TRBJ1-4, with unresolved D. V was shortened by 6 bases and J by 2 bases, with 4 bases between the two germline ends. The CDR3 has 11 amino acids. The V gene's germline CDR1 is GTSNPN and CDR2 SVGIG (reference sequence). CDR3 loop: CACNTNEKLFF. CDR3 nucleotide sequence: TGTGCCTGCAATACTAATGAAAAACTGTTTTTT.

The chain recombines TRBV28 with TRBJ1-2, with D unclear. Trimming took 2 bases from V and 4 from J, leaving 8 bases between them. This CDR3 has 13 amino acids. CDR1 is MDHEN, CDR2 SYDVKM, per germline. The CDR3: CASSLSLSYGYTF. The CDR3 nucleotides read TGTGCCAGCAGTTTAAGTCTCAGCTATGGCTACACCTTC.

This chain joins TRBV6-2 or TRBV6-3 and TRBJ2-3, with 7 bases aligning to TRBD2. The CDR3 covers 18 residues. V shed 6 bases, J shed 4 bases, and the junction held 19 bases outside the gene matches. The V gene's germline CDR1 is MNHEY and CDR2 SVGEGT. CDR3 nucleotide sequence: TGTGCCAGCAGCCCCGAGGGGCGGGAGTGGTTCGGGCCAGATACGCAGTATTTT. It is translated as CASSPEGREWFGPDTQYF.

The chain combines TRBV5-1 with TRBJ1-2; 7 positions agree with TRBD1. Per germline, CDR1 SGHRS and CDR2 YFSETQ. With 0 bases clipped from V and 4 bases from J, the junction kept 6 bases outside the gene matches. This CDR3 comprises 15 residues. CDR3 nucleotide sequence: TGCGCCAGCAGCTTGGAGACAGGGAGAGGCTATGGCTACACCTTC. It translates to CASSLETGRGYGYTF.

The chain couples TRBV12-3 or TRBV12-4 to TRBJ1-5; D possibly corresponds to TRBD1 (6 bases). The V and J ends lost 5 bases and 8 bases respectively, with 13 bases between them. The CDR3 sequence is 13 residues long. This CDR3 reads CASSPPQGEPQHF. The CDR3 nucleotides read TGTGCCAGCAGTCCCCCACAGGGTGAGCCCCAGCATTTT.

V usage is TRBV11-2 and J usage is TRBJ2-3; 11 positions agree with TRBD2. J was trimmed by 4 bases and V by 2 bases; bases with no gene match: 11. Germline CDR1 is SGHAT and CDR2 is FQNNGV. The CDR3 runs 18 residues. The CDR3, as DNA: TGTGCCAGCAGCTTACCCCCTGTAGCGGGAGGGCCCGCAGATACGCAGTATTTT. It specifies CASSLPPVAGGPADTQYF. The full variable domain, in which reference TRBV11-2 and TRBJ2-3 provide the parts outside the CDR3, is EAGVAQSPRYKIIEKRQSVAFWCNPISGHATLYWYQQILGQGPKLLIQFQNNGVVDDSQLPKDRFSAERLKGVDSTLKIQPAKLEDSAVYLCASSLPPVAGGPADTQYFGPGTRLTVL.

This chain connects TRBV12-3 or TRBV12-4 to TRBJ1-2, with D hard to call. The CDR3 runs 12 residues. V was pared by 3 bases and J by 8 bases, with 10 bases between. The CDR3 sequence is CASSFLGRGYTF. CDR3 sequence (DNA): TGTGCCAGCAGTTTTCTCGGTCGCGGCTACACCTTC.

The chain recombines TRBV24-1 with TRBJ1-2; 11 bases line up with TRBD1. Germline values: CDR1 KGHDR, CDR2 SFDVKD. The CDR3 contains 14 residues. Trimming cost V 9 bases and J 5 bases; bases outside gene matches: 7. The CDR3 protein is CATSGDRGIYGYTF. CDR3 DNA sequence: TGTGCCACCTCGGGGGACAGGGGGATATATGGCTACACCTTC.

The CDR3 protein is CASSQFPSGGEQYF. The CDR3 DNA is TGCGCCAGCAGCCAATTCCCTAGCGGGGGCGAGCAGTACTTC. The rearrangement uses TRBV5-1 and TRBJ2-7; 10 positions match TRBD2. This CDR3 is built from 14 residues. The ends lost 4 bases at V and 6 bases at J; junction bases unmatched: 7. Germline V gene sequence: CDR1 SGHRS, CDR2 YFSETQ.

This rearrangement joins TRBV6-1 to TRBJ2-5, with 12 bases identical to TRBD2. Trimming removed 2 bases from V and 7 bases from J; junction bases left unmatched: 2. The CDR3 has 14 amino acids. Germline CDR1 MNHNS, CDR2 SASEGT. CDR3 sequence: CASSERLAGATQYF. The CDR3 bases are TGTGCCAGCAGTGAAAGACTAGCGGGAGCGACCCAGTACTTC.

The genes are TRBV12-3 or TRBV12-4 and TRBJ1-1, with TRBD1 as a possible D gene (5 bases). Trimming took 7 bases from V and 1 from J, leaving 10 bases between them. This CDR3 region has 13 residues. The CDR3 protein is CASTPTENTEAFF. CDR3 in DNA: TGTGCCAGCACCCCGACAGAGAACACTGAAGCTTTCTTT.

The V gene is TRBV6-5, the J gene TRBJ1-1; tentatively, D is TRBD1 (5 bases). The CDR3 extends over 15 amino acids. Trimming took 4 bases from V and 10 from J, leaving 22 bases between them. Germline V gene lookup returns CDR1 MNHEY and CDR2 SVGAGI. The CDR3 sequence: CASSFYGGEVERAFF. The DNA of the CDR3 is TGTGCCAGCAGTTTCTACGGGGGGGAGGTAGAGAGAGCTTTCTTT.

The chain combines TRBV7-2 with TRBJ2-5; TRBD2 might be the D (5 bases). The CDR3 is 13 residues long. V gave up 5 bases and J gave up 4 bases, with 11 bases separating them. CDR1 is SGHTA and CDR2 is FQGNSA in the germline V gene. The CDR3 loop reads CASSRPSTETQYF. The CDR3 coding sequence is TGTGCCAGCAGCCGGCCTAGCACAGAGACCCAGTACTTC.

In DNA, the CDR3 is TGTGCCAGCAGCTTAGGGACAGGGGCCACTGAAGCTTTCTTT. It specifies CASSLGTGATEAFF. The chain combines TRBV11-3 with TRBJ1-1; 9 bases are a match to TRBD1. Trimming took 1 base from V and 4 from J; bases not matched to a gene: 1. CDR1 is SGHNT, CDR2 YENEEA, per germline. The CDR3 covers 14 residues.